Each of the 6 T cell receptor beta chains below was sequenced from the same sample in a study of blood T cell repertoires in COVID-19. The assay was immunoSEQ multiplex PCR, and TCRdb's table has in-frame clones only and misses some. The sample includes under 130,000 clones, under 80% seen only once; the top ten take approximately 19%. Sequences were obtained from peripheral blood. Receptor source: a woman aged 70-85 years with acute or convalescent COVID-19.

The CDR3 DNA reads as TGTGCCAGCAGTTTAAAAGCCAGGGAAAAACTGTTTTTT. Protein product: CASSLKAREKLFF. The genes are TRBV27 and TRBJ1-4, with D unclear. The CDR3 length is 13 residues. Germline lookup yields CDR1 MNHEY and CDR2 SMNVEV (reference sequence). Between the trimmed V and J ends, which lost 2 bases and 8 bases, there was a span of 9 bases.

The genes are TRBV11-2 and TRBJ2-3, with D possibly matching TRBD2 (6 bases). The CDR3 loop spans 14 amino acids. V was trimmed by 0 bases and J by 5 bases, leaving 9 bases between them. In germline, CDR1 is SGHAT, CDR2 FQNNGV. The CDR3 DNA sequence: TGTGCCAGCAGCTTAGATTCGGGGGAAGATACGCAGTATTTT. As protein: CASSLDSGEDTQYF. The variable domain in full, completed from reference TRBV11-2 and TRBJ2-3, reads EAGVAQSPRYKIIEKRQSVAFWCNPISGHATLYWYQQILGQGPKLLIQFQNNGVVDDSQLPKDRFSAERLKGVDSTLKIQPAKLEDSAVYLCASSLDSGEDTQYFGPGTRLTVL.

The J gene is TRBJ1-1, the V gene TRBV29-1; 8 positions match TRBD1. CDR3 size: 13 residues. CDR1 SQVTM and CDR2 ANQGSEA come from the germline V gene. V dropped 7 bases and J dropped 6; count of bases not matched to a gene: 10. The CDR3 nucleotides read TGCAGCGCCGGACAGGGTGGAGGGGCTGAAGCTTTCTTT. Its translation: CSAGQGGGAEAFF.

V and J are TRBV14 and TRBJ1-1, with D perhaps matching TRBD1 (6 bases). The CDR3 has 15 residues. Germline V gives CDR1 SGHDN, CDR2 FVKESK. V was shortened by 0 bases and J by 8 bases, with 16 bases between the two germline ends. CDR3 nucleotide sequence: TGTGCCAGCAGCCAAGATCGAGTTGGGGGCTTCGAAGCTTTCTTT. Translating gives CASSQDRVGGFEAFF.

CDR3 coding DNA: TGTGCCAGCAGCGCAAAGACAGGGGGCTCCGGGGAGCTGTTTTTT. Translation gives CASSAKTGGSGELFF. V is TRBV7-8 and J is TRBJ2-2; 10 positions agree with TRBD1. Germline V gene lookup returns CDR1 SGHVS and CDR2 FQNEAQ. The V and J ends lost 5 bases and 6 bases, in that order; junction bases with no gene match: 6. The CDR3 consists of 15 residues.

The rearrangement links TRBV27 to TRBJ1-1; perhaps TRBD1 as D (5 bases). V lost 3 bases, J lost 4 bases, and 9 bases lay in between. Germline V gene lookup returns CDR1 MNHEY and CDR2 SMNVEV (reference sequence). The CDR3 contains 13 residues. The CDR3 protein is CASSFTGGTEAFF. The CDR3, as DNA: TGTGCCAGCAGTTTCACCGGGGGCACTGAAGCTTTCTTT.